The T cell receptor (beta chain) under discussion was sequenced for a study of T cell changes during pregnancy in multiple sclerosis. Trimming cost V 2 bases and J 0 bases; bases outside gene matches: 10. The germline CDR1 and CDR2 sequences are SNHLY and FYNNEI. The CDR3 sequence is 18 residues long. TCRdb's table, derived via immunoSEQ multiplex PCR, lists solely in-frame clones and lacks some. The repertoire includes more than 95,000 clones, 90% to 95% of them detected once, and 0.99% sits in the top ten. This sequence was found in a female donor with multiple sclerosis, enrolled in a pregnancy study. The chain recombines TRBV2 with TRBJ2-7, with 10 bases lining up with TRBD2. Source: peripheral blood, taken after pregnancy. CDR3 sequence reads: CASSESRLAGPSSYEQYF. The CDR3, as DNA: TGTGCCAGCAGTGAATCTCGACTAGCGGGCCCGAGCTCCTACGAGCAGTACTTC.